This T cell receptor beta chain originates from a study of blood T cell repertoires in COVID-19. Generated by immunoSEQ multiplex PCR, the TCRdb table keeps only in-frame clones and is missing some. Of a few hundred thousand clones listed, over 85% are singletons. CDR3 length: 16 residues. Germline V gives CDR1 LNHDA, CDR2 SQIVND (reference sequence). V shed 2 bases, J shed 1 base, and the junction held 7 bases outside the gene matches. The sequenced sample was peripheral blood. The J gene is TRBJ1-1, the V gene TRBV19; TRBD1 matches 7 bases. The TCR was taken from a woman between 25 and 40 years old with COVID-19, enrolled during active disease. CDR3 sequence: CASSIKGAGRNTEAFF. CDR3 bases: TGTGCCAGTAGTATAAAGGGGGCAGGGAGGAACACTGAAGCTTTCTTT. Looking up the rest from reference TRBV19 and TRBJ1-1 gives the full variable domain: DGGITQSPKYLFRKEGQNVTLSCEQNLNHDAMYWYRQDPGQGLRLIYYSQIVNDFQKGDIAEGYSVSREKKESFPLTVTSAQKNPTAFYLCASSIKGAGRNTEAFFGQGTRLTVV.